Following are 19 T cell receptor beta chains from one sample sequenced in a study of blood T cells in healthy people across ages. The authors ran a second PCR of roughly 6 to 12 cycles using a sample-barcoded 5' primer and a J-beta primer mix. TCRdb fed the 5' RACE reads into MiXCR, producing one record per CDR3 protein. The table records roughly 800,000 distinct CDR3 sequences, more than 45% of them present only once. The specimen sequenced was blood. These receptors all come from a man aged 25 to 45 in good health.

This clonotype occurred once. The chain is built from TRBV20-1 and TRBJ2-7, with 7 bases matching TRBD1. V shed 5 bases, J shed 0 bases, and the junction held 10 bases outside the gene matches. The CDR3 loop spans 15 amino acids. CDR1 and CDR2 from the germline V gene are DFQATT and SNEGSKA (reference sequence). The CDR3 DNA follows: TGCAGTGCTGATACGGGACAGATTCTCTCCTACGAGCAGTACTTC. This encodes CSADTGQILSYEQYF.

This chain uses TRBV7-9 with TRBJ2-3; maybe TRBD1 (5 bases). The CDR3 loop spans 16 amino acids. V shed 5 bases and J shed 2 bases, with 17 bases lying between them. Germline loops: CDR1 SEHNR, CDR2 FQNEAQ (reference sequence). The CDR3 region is CASSPSLQGPTDTQYF. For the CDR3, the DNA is TGTGCCAGCAGCCCCTCCCTCCAGGGCCCCACAGATACGCAGTATTTT.

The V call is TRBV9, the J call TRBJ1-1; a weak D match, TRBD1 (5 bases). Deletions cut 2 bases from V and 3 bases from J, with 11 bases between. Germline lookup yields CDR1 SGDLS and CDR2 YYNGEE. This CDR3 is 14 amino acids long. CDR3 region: CASSVGTGHTEAFF. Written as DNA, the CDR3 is TGTGCCAGCAGCGTTGGGACTGGGCACACTGAAGCTTTCTTT.

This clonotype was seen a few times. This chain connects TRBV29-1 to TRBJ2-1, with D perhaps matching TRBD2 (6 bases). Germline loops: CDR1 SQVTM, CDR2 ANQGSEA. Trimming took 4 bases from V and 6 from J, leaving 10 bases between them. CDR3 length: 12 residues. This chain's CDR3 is CSVVDGSNEQFF. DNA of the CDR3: TGCAGCGTTGTCGACGGGAGCAATGAGCAGTTCTTC.

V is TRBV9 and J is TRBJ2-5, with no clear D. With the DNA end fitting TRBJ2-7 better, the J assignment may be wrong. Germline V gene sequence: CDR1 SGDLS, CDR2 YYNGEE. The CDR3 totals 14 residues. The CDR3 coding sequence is TGTGCCAGCAGCGTAGCTAGGGTCGGTTACGAGCAGTACTTC. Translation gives CASSVARVGYEQYF.

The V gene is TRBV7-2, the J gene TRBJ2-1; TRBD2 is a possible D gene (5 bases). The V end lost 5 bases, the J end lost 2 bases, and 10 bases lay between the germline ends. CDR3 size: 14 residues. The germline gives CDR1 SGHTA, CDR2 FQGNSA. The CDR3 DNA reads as TGTGCCAGCAGCGCGCGGGTCGCCTACAATGAGCAGTTCTTC. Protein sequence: CASSARVAYNEQFF.

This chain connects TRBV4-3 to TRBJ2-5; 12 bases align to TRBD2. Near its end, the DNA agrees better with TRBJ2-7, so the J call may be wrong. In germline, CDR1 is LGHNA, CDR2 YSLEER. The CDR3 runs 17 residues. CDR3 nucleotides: TGCGCCAGCAGCCAAGCCCGCGGAGTGACTAGCGGGGGCGAGCAGTACTTC. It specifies CASSQARGVTSGGEQYF.

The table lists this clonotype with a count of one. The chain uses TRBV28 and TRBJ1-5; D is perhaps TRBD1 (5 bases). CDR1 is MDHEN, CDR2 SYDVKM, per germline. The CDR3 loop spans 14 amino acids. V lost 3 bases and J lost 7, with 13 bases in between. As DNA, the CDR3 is TGTGCCAGCAGTTTTGGGGACCTTCGGCAGCCCCAGCATTTT. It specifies CASSFGDLRQPQHF.

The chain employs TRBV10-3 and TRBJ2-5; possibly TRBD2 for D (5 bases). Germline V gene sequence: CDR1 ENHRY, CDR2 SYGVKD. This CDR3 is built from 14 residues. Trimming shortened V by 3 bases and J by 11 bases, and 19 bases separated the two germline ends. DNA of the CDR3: TGTGCCATCAGTGATAGTGAAGGCATGAGGGAGCAGTACTTC. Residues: CAISDSEGMREQYF.

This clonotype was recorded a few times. In DNA form, the CDR3 reads TGTGCCAGCAGGCCGTATAGCGGAGCCAAAAACATTCAGTACTTC. It is translated as CASRPYSGAKNIQYF. This chain links TRBV6-1 with TRBJ2-4; the D gene is possibly TRBD2 (6 bases). The CDR3 extends over 15 amino acids. Trimming shortened V by 6 bases and J by 0 bases, and 12 bases separated the two germline ends. Per the germline V gene, CDR1 is MNHNS and CDR2 is SASEGT.

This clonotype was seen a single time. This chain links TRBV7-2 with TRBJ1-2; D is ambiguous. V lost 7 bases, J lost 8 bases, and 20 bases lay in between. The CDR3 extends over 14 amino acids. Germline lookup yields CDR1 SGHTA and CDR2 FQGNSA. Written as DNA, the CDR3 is TGTGCCAGCACCCAAGACGCGGCCCTTAAGGGCTACACCTTC. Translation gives CASTQDAALKGYTF.

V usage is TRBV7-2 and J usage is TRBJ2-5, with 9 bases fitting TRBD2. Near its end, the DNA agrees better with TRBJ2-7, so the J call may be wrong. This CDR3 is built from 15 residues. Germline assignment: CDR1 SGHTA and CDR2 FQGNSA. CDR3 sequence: CASSLTAGGPYEQYF. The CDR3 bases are TGTGCCAGCAGCTTAACAGCGGGGGGCCCCTACGAGCAGTACTTC.

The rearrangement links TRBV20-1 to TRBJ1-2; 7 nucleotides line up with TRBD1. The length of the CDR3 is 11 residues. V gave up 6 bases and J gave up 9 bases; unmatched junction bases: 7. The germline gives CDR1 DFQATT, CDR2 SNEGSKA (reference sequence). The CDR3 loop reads CSAGRDRSYTF. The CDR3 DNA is TGCAGTGCAGGCCGGGACAGAAGCTACACCTTC.

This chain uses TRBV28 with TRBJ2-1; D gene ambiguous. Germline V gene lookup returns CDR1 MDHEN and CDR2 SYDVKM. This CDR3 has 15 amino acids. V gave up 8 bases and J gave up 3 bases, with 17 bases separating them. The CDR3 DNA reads TGTGCCAGCGAATTTGCCCACAGTGGCTACAATGAGCAGTTCTTC. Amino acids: CASEFAHSGYNEQFF.

The CDR3 DNA is TGCGCCAGCAGTGAATGGACAGACGTCGATGAGCAGTACTTC. This translates into CASSEWTDVDEQYF. The V gene is TRBV10-2, the J gene TRBJ2-7; the D gene is possibly TRBD1 (6 bases). The CDR3 covers 14 residues. Germline V CDR1 and CDR2: WSHSY, SAAADI. Trimming took 3 bases from V and 7 from J, leaving 16 bases between them.

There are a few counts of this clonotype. CDR3 DNA: TGTGCCAGCAGCTCTGTAGGGGGTGAGCAGTTCTTC. Translating it yields CASSSVGGEQFF. The chain recombines TRBV7-9 with TRBJ2-1, with D possibly TRBD1 on 6 matching bases. Germline V gene sequence: CDR1 SEHNR, CDR2 FQNEAQ (reference sequence). V shed 4 bases and J shed 9 bases, with 10 bases lying between them. The CDR3 runs to 12 residues.

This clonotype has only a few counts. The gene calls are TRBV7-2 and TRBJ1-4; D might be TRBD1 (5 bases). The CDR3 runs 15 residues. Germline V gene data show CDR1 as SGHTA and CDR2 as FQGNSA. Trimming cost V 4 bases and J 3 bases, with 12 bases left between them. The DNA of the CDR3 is TGTGCCAGCAGCTCCTCCCCAGGGCCTAATGAAAAACTGTTTTTT. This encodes CASSSSPGPNEKLFF.

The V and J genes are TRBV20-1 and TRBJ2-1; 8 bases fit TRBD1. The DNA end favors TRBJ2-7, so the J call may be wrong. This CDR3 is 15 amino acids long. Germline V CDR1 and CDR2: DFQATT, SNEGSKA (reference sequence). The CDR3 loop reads CSAISSGTGPYEQYF. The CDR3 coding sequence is TGCAGTGCTATTTCCTCCGGGACAGGACCCTACGAGCAGTACTTC.

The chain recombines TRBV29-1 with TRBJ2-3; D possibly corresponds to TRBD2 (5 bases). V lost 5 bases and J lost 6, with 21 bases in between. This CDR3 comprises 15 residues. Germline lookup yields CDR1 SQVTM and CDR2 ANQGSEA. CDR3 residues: CSVSPGNQVADTQYF. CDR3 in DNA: TGCAGCGTTTCTCCGGGGAACCAAGTTGCTGATACGCAGTATTTT.